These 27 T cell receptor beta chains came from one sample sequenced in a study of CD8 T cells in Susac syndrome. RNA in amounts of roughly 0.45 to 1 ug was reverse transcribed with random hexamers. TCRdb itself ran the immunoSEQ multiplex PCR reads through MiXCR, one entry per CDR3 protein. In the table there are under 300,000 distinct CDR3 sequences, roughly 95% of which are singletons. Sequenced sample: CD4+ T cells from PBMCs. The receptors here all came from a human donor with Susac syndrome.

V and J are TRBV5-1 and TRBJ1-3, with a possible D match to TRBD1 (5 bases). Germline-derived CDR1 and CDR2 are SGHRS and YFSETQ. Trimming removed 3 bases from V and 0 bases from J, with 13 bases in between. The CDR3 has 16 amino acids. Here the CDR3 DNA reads TGCGCCAGCAGCTCTCAGGGCCTAAACTCTGGAAACACCATATATTTT. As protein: CASSSQGLNSGNTIYF.

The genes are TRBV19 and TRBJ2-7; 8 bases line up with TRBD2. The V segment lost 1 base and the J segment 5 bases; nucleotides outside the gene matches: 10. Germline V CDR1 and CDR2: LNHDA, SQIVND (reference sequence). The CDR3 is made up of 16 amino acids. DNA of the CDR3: TGTGCCAGTAGTATAGGGAAAGCGGGAGTCCGAGACGAGCAGTACTTC. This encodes CASSIGKAGVRDEQYF.

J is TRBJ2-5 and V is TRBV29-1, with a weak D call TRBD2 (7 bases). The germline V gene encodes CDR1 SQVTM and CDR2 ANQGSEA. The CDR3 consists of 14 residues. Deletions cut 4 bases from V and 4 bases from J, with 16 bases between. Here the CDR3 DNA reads TGCAGCGTTGGCGGGGGCAGTTTGGGAGAGACCCAGTACTTC. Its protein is CSVGGGSLGETQYF.

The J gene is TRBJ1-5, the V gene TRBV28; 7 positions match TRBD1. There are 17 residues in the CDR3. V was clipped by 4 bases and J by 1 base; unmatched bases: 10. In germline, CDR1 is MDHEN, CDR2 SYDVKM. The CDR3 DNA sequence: TGTGCCAGCAGTTCGGACAGGCGGGTAATAAGCAATCAGCCCCAGCATTTT. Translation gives CASSSDRRVISNQPQHF.

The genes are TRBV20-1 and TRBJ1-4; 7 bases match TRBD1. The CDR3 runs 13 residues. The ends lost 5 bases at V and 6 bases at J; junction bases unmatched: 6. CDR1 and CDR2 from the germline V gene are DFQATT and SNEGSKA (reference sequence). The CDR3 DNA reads TGCAGTGCTTTGGACAGGAGGGATGAAAAACTGTTTTTT. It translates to CSALDRRDEKLFF.

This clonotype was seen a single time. The CDR3 DNA is TGTGCCAGCACCACGGGACAGGGGGTTCAGCAGTACTTC. Protein sequence: CASTTGQGVQQYF. The chain employs TRBV16 and TRBJ2-7, with TRBD1 matching over 11 bases. J gave up 8 bases and V 7 bases, and 7 bases lay outside the gene matches. CDR3 length equals 13 residues. Per the germline V gene, CDR1 is KGHSY and CDR2 is FQNENV.

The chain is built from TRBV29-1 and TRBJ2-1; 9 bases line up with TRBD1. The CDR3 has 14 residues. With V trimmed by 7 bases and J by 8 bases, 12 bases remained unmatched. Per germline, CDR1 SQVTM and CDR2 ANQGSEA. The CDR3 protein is CSATGGFFGDEQFF. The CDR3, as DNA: TGCAGCGCCACAGGGGGCTTTTTTGGGGATGAGCAGTTCTTC.

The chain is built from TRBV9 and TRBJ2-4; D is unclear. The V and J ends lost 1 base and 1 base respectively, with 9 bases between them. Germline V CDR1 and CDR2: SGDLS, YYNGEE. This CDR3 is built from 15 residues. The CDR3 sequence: CASSVPGQAKNIQYF. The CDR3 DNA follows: TGTGCCAGCAGCGTACCCGGCCAGGCCAAAAACATTCAGTACTTC.

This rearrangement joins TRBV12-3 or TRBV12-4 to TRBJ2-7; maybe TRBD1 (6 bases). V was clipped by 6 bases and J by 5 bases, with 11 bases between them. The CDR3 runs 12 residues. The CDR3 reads CASSSGVDEQYF. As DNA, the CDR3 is TGTGCCAGCAGCTCAGGGGTGGACGAGCAGTACTTC.

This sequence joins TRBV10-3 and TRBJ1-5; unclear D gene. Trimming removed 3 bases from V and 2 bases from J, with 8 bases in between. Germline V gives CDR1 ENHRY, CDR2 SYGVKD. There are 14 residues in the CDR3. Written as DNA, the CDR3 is TGTGCCATCAGTGAAACACTAGGCAATCAGCCCCAGCATTTT. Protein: CAISETLGNQPQHF.

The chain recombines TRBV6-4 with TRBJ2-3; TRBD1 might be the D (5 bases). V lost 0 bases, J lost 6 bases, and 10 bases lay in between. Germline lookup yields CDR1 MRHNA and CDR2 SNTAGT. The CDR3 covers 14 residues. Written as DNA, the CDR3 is TGTGCCAGCAGTGACTCTGGTAGGGGCGATACGCAGTATTTT. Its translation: CASSDSGRGDTQYF.

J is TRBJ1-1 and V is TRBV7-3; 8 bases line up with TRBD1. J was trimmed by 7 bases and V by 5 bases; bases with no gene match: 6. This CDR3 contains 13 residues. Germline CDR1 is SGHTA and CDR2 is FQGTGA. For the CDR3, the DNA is TGTGCCAGCAGCCCTATGACAGGGGTTGAAGCTTTCTTT. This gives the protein CASSPMTGVEAFF.

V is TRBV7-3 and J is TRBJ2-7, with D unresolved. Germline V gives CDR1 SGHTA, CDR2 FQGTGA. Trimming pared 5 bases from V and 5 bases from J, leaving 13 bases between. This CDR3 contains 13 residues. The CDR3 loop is CASSMGIWNEQYF. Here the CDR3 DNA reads TGTGCCAGCAGCATGGGGATTTGGAACGAGCAGTACTTC.

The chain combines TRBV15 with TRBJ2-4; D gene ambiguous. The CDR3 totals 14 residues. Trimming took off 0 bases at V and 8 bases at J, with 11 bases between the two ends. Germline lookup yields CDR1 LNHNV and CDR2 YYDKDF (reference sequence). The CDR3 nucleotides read TGTGCCACCAGCAGAGATTCCGGTTCCGACATTCAGTACTTC. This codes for CATSRDSGSDIQYF.

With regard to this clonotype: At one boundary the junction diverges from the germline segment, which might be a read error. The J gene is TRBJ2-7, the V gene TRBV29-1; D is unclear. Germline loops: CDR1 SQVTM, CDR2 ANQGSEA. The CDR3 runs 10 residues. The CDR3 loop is CSVEDLTLFF. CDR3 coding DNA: TGCAGCGTTGAAGATCTCACCCTTTTCTTC.

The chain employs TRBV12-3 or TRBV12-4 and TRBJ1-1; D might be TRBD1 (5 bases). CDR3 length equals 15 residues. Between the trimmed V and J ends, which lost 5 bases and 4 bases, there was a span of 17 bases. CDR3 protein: CASSVGTWNPTEAFF. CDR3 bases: TGTGCCAGCAGTGTCGGGACCTGGAATCCCACTGAAGCTTTCTTT.

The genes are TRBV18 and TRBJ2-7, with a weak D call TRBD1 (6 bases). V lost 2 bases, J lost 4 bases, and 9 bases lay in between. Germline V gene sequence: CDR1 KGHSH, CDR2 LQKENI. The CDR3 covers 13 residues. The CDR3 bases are TGTGCCAGCTCACCAGGGGGCCGGTACGAGCAGTACTTC. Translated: CASSPGGRYEQYF.

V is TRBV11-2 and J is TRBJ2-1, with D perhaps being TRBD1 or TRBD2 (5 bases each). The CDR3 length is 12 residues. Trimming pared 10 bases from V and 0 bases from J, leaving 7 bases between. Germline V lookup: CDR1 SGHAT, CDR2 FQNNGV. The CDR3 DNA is TGTGCCAACGGGGCCTCCTACAATGAGCAGTTCTTC. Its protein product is CANGASYNEQFF.

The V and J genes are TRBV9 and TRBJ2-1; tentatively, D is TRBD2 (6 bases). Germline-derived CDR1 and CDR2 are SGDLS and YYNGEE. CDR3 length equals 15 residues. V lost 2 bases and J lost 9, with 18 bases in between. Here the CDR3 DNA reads TGTGCCAGCAGCGTCTTGGGTCAGGTGGGGGGTGAGCAGTTCTTC. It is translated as CASSVLGQVGGEQFF.

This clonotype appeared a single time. The CDR3 region is CASSLGPLAGGDEQFF. The CDR3 nucleotides are TGCGCCAGCAGCTTGGGCCCGCTAGCGGGAGGGGATGAGCAGTTCTTC. The chain recombines TRBV5-1 with TRBJ2-1; 12 bases align to TRBD2. The germline V gene encodes CDR1 SGHRS and CDR2 YFSETQ. The CDR3 extends over 16 amino acids. Trimming cost V 0 bases and J 8 bases; bases outside gene matches: 6.

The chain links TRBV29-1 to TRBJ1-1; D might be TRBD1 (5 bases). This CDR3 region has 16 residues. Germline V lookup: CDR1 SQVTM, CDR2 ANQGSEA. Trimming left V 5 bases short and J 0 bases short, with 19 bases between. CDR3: CSVSYRQGSLNTEAFF. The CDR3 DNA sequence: TGCAGCGTTAGTTACCGGCAGGGTTCCCTGAACACTGAAGCTTTCTTT. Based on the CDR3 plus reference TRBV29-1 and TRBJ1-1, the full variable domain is SAVISQKPSRDICQRGTSLTIQCQVDSQVTMMFWYRQQPGQSLTLIATANQGSEATYESGFVIDKFPISRPNLTFSTLTVSNMSPEDSSIYLCSVSYRQGSLNTEAFFGQGTRLTVV.

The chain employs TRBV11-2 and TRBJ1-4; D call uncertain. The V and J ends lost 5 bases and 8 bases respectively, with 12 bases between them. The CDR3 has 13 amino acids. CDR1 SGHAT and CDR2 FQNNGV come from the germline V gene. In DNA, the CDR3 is TGTGCCAGCAGCCCCCGCCCCGGGGAAAAACTGTTTTTT. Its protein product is CASSPRPGEKLFF.

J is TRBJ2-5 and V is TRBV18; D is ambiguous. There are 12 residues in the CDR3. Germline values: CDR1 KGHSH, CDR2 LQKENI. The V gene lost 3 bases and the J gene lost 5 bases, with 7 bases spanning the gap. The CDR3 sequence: CASSPNEETQYF. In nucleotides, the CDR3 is TGTGCCAGCTCACCTAATGAGGAGACCCAGTACTTC.

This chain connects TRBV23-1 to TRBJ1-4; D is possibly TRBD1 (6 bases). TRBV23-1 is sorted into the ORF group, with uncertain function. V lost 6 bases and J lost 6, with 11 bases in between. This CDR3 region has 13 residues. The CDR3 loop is CASRWPGDEKLFF. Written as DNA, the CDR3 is TGCGCCAGCAGGTGGCCAGGGGATGAAAAACTGTTTTTT.

The CDR3 sequence: CASSLEGPNYGYTF. Here the CDR3 DNA reads TGTGCCAGCAGTTTGGAGGGCCCTAACTATGGCTACACCTTC. This chain connects TRBV12-3 or TRBV12-4 to TRBJ1-2, with D unclear. This CDR3 is built from 14 residues. V was pared by 3 bases and J by 0 bases, with 8 bases between.

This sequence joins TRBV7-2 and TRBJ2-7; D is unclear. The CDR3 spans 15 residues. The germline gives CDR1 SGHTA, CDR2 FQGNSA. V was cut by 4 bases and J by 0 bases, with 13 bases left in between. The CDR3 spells CASSSSLMSSYEQYF. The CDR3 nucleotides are TGTGCCAGCAGCTCGAGTCTGATGAGCTCCTACGAGCAGTACTTC.

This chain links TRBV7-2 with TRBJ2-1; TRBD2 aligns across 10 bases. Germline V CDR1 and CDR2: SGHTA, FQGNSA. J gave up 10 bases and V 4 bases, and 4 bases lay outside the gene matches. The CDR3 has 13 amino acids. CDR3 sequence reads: CASSYGTSDEQFF. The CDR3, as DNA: TGTGCCAGCAGCTATGGGACTAGCGACGAGCAGTTCTTC. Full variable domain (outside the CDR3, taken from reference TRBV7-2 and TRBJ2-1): GAGVSQSPSNKVTEKGKDVELRCDPISGHTALYWYRQSLGQGLEFLIYFQGNSAPDKSGLPSDRFSAERTGGSVSTLTIQRTQQEDSAVYLCASSYGTSDEQFFGPGTRLTVL.